The 9 T cell receptor beta chains below were found in one sample sequenced in a study of blood T cell repertoires in COVID-19. Libraries were prepared by immunoSEQ multiplex PCR; TCRdb keeps only in-frame clonotypes and omits some of them. Of 50,000 to 70,000 clones in the sample, about 75% were seen once. Sequenced: peripheral blood. All receptors derive from a man aged 50 to 60 with active or convalescent COVID-19.

The V call is TRBV9, the J call TRBJ1-2; D perhaps matches TRBD1 (5 bases). This CDR3 comprises 14 residues. The germline V gene has CDR1 SGDLS and CDR2 YYNGEE. V was clipped by 2 bases and J by 8 bases, with 16 bases between them. CDR3 amino acids: CASSVGGGAGGYTF. Written as DNA, the CDR3 is TGTGCCAGCAGCGTTGGGGGAGGGGCTGGAGGCTACACCTTC.

The chain has TRBV2 and TRBJ2-7; no clear D. Germline CDR1 SNHLY, CDR2 FYNNEI. V was cut by 11 bases and J by 3 bases, with 20 bases left in between. The CDR3 extends over 14 amino acids. The CDR3 nucleotides are TGTGCCGCCGAACCCATCGCAGACTTCTACGAGCAGTACTTC. Translated, it gives CAAEPIADFYEQYF.

The J gene is TRBJ2-2, the V gene TRBV5-6; 7 nucleotides match TRBD1. V lost 5 bases and J lost 3; bases outside the gene matches: 13. Germline V gene data show CDR1 as SGHDT and CDR2 as YYEEEE. The CDR3 length is 17 residues. CDR3 sequence: CASRNPFQGDDTGELFF. The CDR3 region has the DNA TGTGCCAGCAGAAACCCGTTCCAGGGGGACGACACCGGGGAGCTGTTTTTT.

This chain links TRBV18 with TRBJ1-2; TRBD1 agrees at 8 bases. With 5 bases clipped from V and 2 bases from J, the junction kept 4 bases outside the gene matches. Per the germline V gene, CDR1 is KGHSH and CDR2 is LQKENI. This CDR3 comprises 14 residues. The CDR3 is CASSEDRANYGYTF. In DNA, the CDR3 is TGTGCCAGCTCAGAGGACAGGGCCAACTATGGCTACACCTTC.

J is TRBJ1-4 and V is TRBV5-5, with 7 bases matching TRBD1. This CDR3 is 15 amino acids long. The V gene end was trimmed by 0 bases and the J gene end by 5 bases; junction bases not matched to a gene: 4. CDR1 is SGHKS, CDR2 YYEKEE, per germline (reference sequence). The CDR3 coding sequence is TGTGCCAGCAGCTTGGTAACAGGGGTAAATGAAAAACTGTTTTTT. This encodes CASSLVTGVNEKLFF.

The chain's CDR3 is CASSYSGTLVNYGYTF. CDR3 in DNA: TGTGCCAGCAGCTACTCCGGGACACTCGTTAACTATGGCTACACCTTC. The V gene is TRBV11-2, the J gene TRBJ1-2, with a weak D call TRBD1 (6 bases). The CDR3 covers 16 residues. V dropped 4 bases and J dropped 1 base, with 16 bases sitting between them. Germline V gene lookup returns CDR1 SGHAT and CDR2 FQNNGV.

This clone was seen only once. The CDR3, as DNA: TGTGCCAGCAGCTTAGGGACAGAACCTAATGAAAAACTGTTTTTT. Translated: CASSLGTEPNEKLFF. The rearrangement joins TRBV7-9 to TRBJ1-4; D may be TRBD1 (6 bases). The CDR3 extends over 15 amino acids. V lost 1 base and J lost 3, with 9 bases in between. Germline CDR1 is SEHNR and CDR2 is FQNEAQ (reference sequence). Full variable domain (rest looked up from reference TRBV7-9 and TRBJ1-4): DTGVSQNPRHKITKRGQNVTFRCDPISEHNRLYWYRQTLGQGPEFLTYFQNEAQLEKSRLLSDRFSAERPKGSFSTLEIQRTEQGDSAMYLCASSLGTEPNEKLFFGSGTQLSVL.

The chain carries TRBV10-1 and TRBJ1-1; 8 bases match TRBD1. The CDR3 contains 14 residues. The germline V gene encodes CDR1 WNHNN and CDR2 SYGVQD (reference sequence). J gave up 4 bases and V 3 bases, and 4 bases lay outside the gene matches. In nucleotides, the CDR3 is TGCGCCAGCAGTGAAAGTACAGGGGGCACTGAAGCTTTCTTT. Protein: CASSESTGGTEAFF.

This clone has only a few counts. This chain's CDR3 is CASSPKGQGFGGTEKLFF. Written as DNA, the CDR3 is TGTGCCAGCAGCCCCAAGGGACAGGGCTTTGGGGGGACTGAAAAACTGTTTTTT. This chain uses TRBV4-2 with TRBJ1-4; TRBD1 matches at 9 bases. V shed 4 bases, J shed 7 bases, and the junction held 16 bases outside the gene matches. The CDR3 covers 18 residues. Germline V gene lookup returns CDR1 LGHNA and CDR2 YNFKEQ.